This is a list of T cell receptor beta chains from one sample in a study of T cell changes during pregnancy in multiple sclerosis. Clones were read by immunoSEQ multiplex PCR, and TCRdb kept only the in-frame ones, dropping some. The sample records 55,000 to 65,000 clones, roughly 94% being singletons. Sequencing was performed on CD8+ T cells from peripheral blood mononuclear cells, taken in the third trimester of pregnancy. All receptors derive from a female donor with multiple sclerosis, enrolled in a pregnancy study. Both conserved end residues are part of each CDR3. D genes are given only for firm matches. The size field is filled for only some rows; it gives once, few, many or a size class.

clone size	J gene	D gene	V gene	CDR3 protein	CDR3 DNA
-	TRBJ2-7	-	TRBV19	CASSPASSYEQYF	TGTGCCAGTAGCCCCGCGAGCTCCTACGAGCAGTACTTC
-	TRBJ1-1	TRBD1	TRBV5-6	CASSHRDRGNTEAFF	TGTGCCAGCAGCCACCGGGACAGGGGGAACACTGAAGCTTTCTTT
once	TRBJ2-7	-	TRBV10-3	CAISESSTFDEQYF	TGTGCCATCAGTGAGTCGTCTACCTTTGACGAGCAGTACTTC
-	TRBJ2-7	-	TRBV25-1	CASSEFFRGAPGEQYF	TGTGCCAGCAGTGAATTTTTTCGGGGGGCGCCGGGTGAGCAGTACTTC
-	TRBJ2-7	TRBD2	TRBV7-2	CASSLGLATYEQYF	TGTGCCAGCAGCCTCGGACTAGCGACCTACGAGCAGTACTTC
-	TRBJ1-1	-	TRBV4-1	CASSQSNTEAFF	TGCGCCAGCAGCCAATCTAACACTGAAGCTTTCTTT
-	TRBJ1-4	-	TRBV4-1	CASSQVTASREKLFF	TGCGCCAGCAGCCAAGTAACCGCTTCGCGTGAAAAACTGTTTTTT
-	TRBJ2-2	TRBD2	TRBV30	CAWNGAGGNTGELFF	TGTGCCTGGAACGGCGCGGGAGGGAACACCGGGGAGCTGTTTTTT
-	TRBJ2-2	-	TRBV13	CASSLGTGSDTGELFF	TGTGCCAGCAGCTTAGGCACAGGGTCGGACACCGGGGAGCTGTTTTTT
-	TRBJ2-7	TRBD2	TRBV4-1	CASSLGRGVGYEQYF	TGCGCCAGCAGCTTGGGGAGGGGAGTTGGCTACGAGCAGTACTTC
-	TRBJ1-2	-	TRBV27	CASSLPGHRVMAF	TGTGCCAGCAGTTTACCGGGACACCGAGTGATGGCCTTC
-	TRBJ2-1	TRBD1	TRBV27	CASSLSAGTGTFDEQFF	TGTGCCAGCAGCTTAAGCGCCGGGACAGGGACTTTCGATGAGCAGTTCTTC
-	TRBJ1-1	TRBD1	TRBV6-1	CASSEIGQGVEAFF	TGTGCCAGCAGTGAAATCGGACAGGGAGTCGAAGCTTTCTTT